A single sample is the source of the 10 T cell receptor beta chains below, sequenced in a study of memory CD4+ T cells and cytomegalovirus serostatus. Clones were sequenced by immunoSEQ multiplex PCR, and TCRdb holds only the in-frame ones, with some missing. This table holds around 62,000 clones, about 75% found once. Single viable CD3+CD4+CD8-CD45RO+ cells were sorted as the memory CD4+ T cells. The sample consisted of memory CD4+ T cells from blood. The receptors derive from an adult in good health and CMV-seropositive.

The chain links TRBV5-4 to TRBJ2-3; 11 bases map to TRBD2. Germline-derived CDR1 and CDR2 are SGHNT and YYREEE (reference sequence). This CDR3 contains 16 residues. After removal of 4 bases from V and 3 bases from J, the junction contained 7 bases not matched to a gene. The CDR3 DNA is TGTGCCAGCAGCGCACTAGCGGGGGCCTCAACAGATACGCAGTATTTT. Protein sequence: CASSALAGASTDTQYF. Together with reference TRBV5-4 and TRBJ2-3, the CDR3 gives the full variable domain: ETGVTQSPTHLIKTRGQQVTLRCSSQSGHNTVSWYQQALGQGPQFIFQYYREEENGRGNFPPRFSGLQFPNYSSELNVNALELDDSALYLCASSALAGASTDTQYFGPGTRLTVL.

This clone was seen a few times. The chain uses TRBV5-1 and TRBJ2-5, with D perhaps TRBD2 (5 bases). Trimming pared 1 base from V and 5 bases from J, leaving 15 bases between. Germline CDR1 SGHRS, CDR2 YFSETQ. The CDR3 has 15 amino acids. In nucleotides, the CDR3 is TGCGCCAGCAGCTTGTCGGGGAATTTCCACGAGACCCAGTACTTC. Amino acid sequence: CASSLSGNFHETQYF.

The CDR3 reads CASSLVSYRESSPYEQYF. CDR3 nucleotide sequence: TGTGCCAGCAGCTTAGTCTCCTACAGGGAGTCCTCGCCCTACGAGCAGTACTTC. V usage is TRBV7-9 and J usage is TRBJ2-7; possible D gene TRBD1, 6 bases. Germline V gives CDR1 SEHNR, CDR2 FQNEAQ (reference sequence). This CDR3 has 18 amino acids. V lost 1 base and J 2 bases, leaving 21 bases between the germline ends.

This sequence joins TRBV5-5 and TRBJ1-6, with unresolved D. The V end lost 0 bases, the J end lost 0 bases, and 10 bases lay between the germline ends. The CDR3 consists of 17 residues. CDR1 is SGHKS and CDR2 is YYEKEE in the germline V gene (reference sequence). The CDR3 DNA follows: TGTGCCAGCAGCTTGGACACCATGAGCTCCTATAATTCACCCCTCCACTTT. Its protein is CASSLDTMSSYNSPLHF.

The rearrangement links TRBV30 to TRBJ2-5, with D hard to call. This CDR3 is built from 13 residues. V lost 0 bases and J 5 bases, leaving 10 bases between the germline ends. From germline, CDR1 is GTSNPN and CDR2 SVGIG (reference sequence). The CDR3 is CAWSVTGYETQYF. The CDR3 DNA reads TGTGCCTGGAGTGTAACTGGGTATGAGACCCAGTACTTC.

The chain uses TRBV4-1 and TRBJ1-1; D is possibly TRBD1 (5 bases). The CDR3 extends over 13 amino acids. The germline V and J ends were trimmed by 4 bases and 5 bases, with 11 bases remaining between them. Germline-derived CDR1 and CDR2 are MGHRA and YSYEKL. The CDR3 reads CASSRGPGTEAFF. CDR3 DNA sequence: TGCGCCAGCAGCCGGGGCCCGGGGACTGAAGCTTTCTTT.

The chain is built from TRBV5-6 and TRBJ2-2; D may be TRBD1 (6 bases). Per the germline V gene, CDR1 is SGHDT and CDR2 is YYEEEE. There are 15 residues in the CDR3. V dropped 1 base and J dropped 2 bases, with 9 bases sitting between them. The CDR3, as DNA: TGTGCCAGCAGCTTGACAGGGATTAACACCGGGGAGCTGTTTTTT. Protein product: CASSLTGINTGELFF. Complete variable domain (other parts from reference TRBV5-6 and TRBJ2-2): DAGVTQSPTHLIKTRGQQVTLRCSPKSGHDTVSWYQQALGQGPQFIFQYYEEEERQRGNFPDRFSGHQFPNYSSELNVNALLLGDSALYLCASSLTGINTGELFFGEGSRLTVL.

By frequency in the sample, this clone is medium-sized. The rearrangement joins TRBV28 to TRBJ1-3; 8 nucleotides agree with TRBD1. The CDR3 loop spans 16 amino acids. Looked up from germline, CDR1 is MDHEN and CDR2 is SYDVKM. Trimming removed 4 bases from V and 1 base from J; junction bases left unmatched: 6. The CDR3 DNA follows: TGTGCCAGCAGTTCAAGGACAGGGAGATCTGGAAACACCATATATTTT. Translation: CASSSRTGRSGNTIYF.

J is TRBJ2-7 and V is TRBV21-1. TRBV21-1 is a recognized pseudogene. The CDR3 contains 15 residues. The DNA for the CDR3 is TGTGCCAGCAGCAAAGATCCGGGACGGGTTTGCGAGCAGTACTTC. This gives the protein CASSKDPGRVCEQYF.

The rearrangement links TRBV29-1 to TRBJ2-7; possible D gene TRBD1, 6 bases. The CDR3 runs 16 residues. Germline V gene data show CDR1 as SQVTM and CDR2 as ANQGSEA. The germline V and J ends were trimmed by 0 bases and 0 bases, with 15 bases remaining between them. The CDR3 here is CSVEEVTGLSSYEQYF. The CDR3 region has the DNA TGCAGCGTTGAAGAGGTAACAGGGCTTAGCTCCTACGAGCAGTACTTC.